This T cell receptor (beta chain) was sequenced in a study of blood T cell repertoires in COVID-19. Study overall: Samples came from the United States, Italy and Spain, spanning acute and convalescent COVID-19. Sample material is recorded as cDNA or gDNA derived from T cells, B-cell-depleted T cells, or PBMCs.

How the authors handled the data: Reference gene primer amplification gave nucleated cell count estimates. Produced via immunoSEQ multiplex PCR; TCRdb's table is partial and in-frame only. V, J and clone size are those of that table, while D and trimming were read from the DNA. Of roughly 130,000 clones in the sample, about 88% were seen once. Trimming cost V 5 bases and J 4 bases, with 20 bases left between them. The germline CDR1 and CDR2 sequences are SEHNR and FQNEAQ (reference sequence). This CDR3 region has 17 residues. This sequence originates from a man aged 60 to 69 with COVID-19, enrolled during active disease. What was sequenced was peripheral blood. The chain recombines TRBV7-9 with TRBJ1-4, with no clear D. This chain's CDR3 is CASSPPLYGRLNEKLFF. The CDR3 bases are TGTGCCAGCAGCCCTCCTTTGTATGGCCGACTTAATGAAAAACTGTTTTTT.